The 2 T cell receptor beta chains listed next were all sequenced from one sample in a study of beta chain features in type 1 diabetes (dated by TCRdb to the late 2010s). Findings and caveats that apply to the study as a whole: In all four CD4+ subsets, TCRB CDR3 length was moderately but significantly shorter in type 1 diabetes patients.

No antigen has been identified for these receptors. Receptor amplification or capture employed the immunoSEQ multiplex PCR assay. The High Capacity cDNA Reverse Transcription Kit was used to reverse transcribe all of the isolated RNA, meaning that expressed TCRB transcripts were what got sequenced. TCRdb re-hosts the immuneACCESS table, in-frame sequences only. Its copies lack some clones; in the studies checked, an unresolved V gene accounts for under half of them, and the cause for the rest is not known. The sample table contains about 170,000 clones; only one count was recorded for roughly 7.1% of them. Roughly 1% of the sample lies in the top ten. The sequenced material came from central memory CD4+ T cells from blood. The receptors come from a woman in her thirties or forties with type 1 diabetes.

This rearrangement joins TRBV15 to TRBJ2-7; TRBD1 matches at 8 bases. The CDR3 spans 16 residues. The V gene's germline CDR1 is LNHNV and CDR2 YYDKDF (reference sequence). V shed 5 bases and J 0 bases; nucleotides not matched to a gene: 9. The CDR3 sequence is CATSPQATGASYEQYF. The CDR3 bases are TGTGCCACCAGCCCGCAGGCGACAGGGGCCTCCTACGAGCAGTACTTC. Full variable domain (missing parts from reference TRBV15 and TRBJ2-7): DAMVIQNPRYQVTQFGKPVTLSCSQTLNHNVMYWYQQKSSQAPKLLFHYYDKDFNNEADTPDNFQSRRPNTSFCFLDIRSPGLGDTAMYLCATSPQATGASYEQYFGPGTRLTVT.

The CDR3 loop is CAWSPGGGNGYTF. DNA of the CDR3: TGTGCCTGGAGTCCTGGTGGGGGGAATGGCTACACCTTC. This chain connects TRBV30 to TRBJ1-2; TRBD1 might be the D (5 bases). Germline V gene lookup returns CDR1 GTSNPN and CDR2 SVGIG (reference sequence). The CDR3 totals 13 residues. V shed 2 bases and J shed 6 bases, with 13 bases lying between them.